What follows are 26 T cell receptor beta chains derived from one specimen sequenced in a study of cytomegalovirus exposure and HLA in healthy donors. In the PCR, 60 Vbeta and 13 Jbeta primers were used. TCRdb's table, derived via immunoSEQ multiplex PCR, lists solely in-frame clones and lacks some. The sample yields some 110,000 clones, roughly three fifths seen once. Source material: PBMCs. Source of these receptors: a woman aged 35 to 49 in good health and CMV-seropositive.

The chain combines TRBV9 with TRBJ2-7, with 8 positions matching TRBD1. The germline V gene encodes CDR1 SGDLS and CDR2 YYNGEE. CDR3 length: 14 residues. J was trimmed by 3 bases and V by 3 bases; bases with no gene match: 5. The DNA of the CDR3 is TGTGCCAGCAGCGCAACAGGGGGTAACTACGAGCAGTACTTC. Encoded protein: CASSATGGNYEQYF.

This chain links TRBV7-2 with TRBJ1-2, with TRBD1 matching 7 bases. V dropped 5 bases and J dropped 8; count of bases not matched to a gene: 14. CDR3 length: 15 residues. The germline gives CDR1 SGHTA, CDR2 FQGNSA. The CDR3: CASSPRSGQSGGYTF. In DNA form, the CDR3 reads TGTGCCAGCAGCCCGAGATCGGGACAGTCAGGCGGCTACACCTTC.

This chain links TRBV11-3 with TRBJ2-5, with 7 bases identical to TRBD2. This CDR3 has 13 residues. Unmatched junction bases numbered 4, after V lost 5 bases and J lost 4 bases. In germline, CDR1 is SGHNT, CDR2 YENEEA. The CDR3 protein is CASSTLAGETQYF. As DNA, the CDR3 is TGTGCCAGCAGCACGTTAGCGGGAGAGACCCAGTACTTC.

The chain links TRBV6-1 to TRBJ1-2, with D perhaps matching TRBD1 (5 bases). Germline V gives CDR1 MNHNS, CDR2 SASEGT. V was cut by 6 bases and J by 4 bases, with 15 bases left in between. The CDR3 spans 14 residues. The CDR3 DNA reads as TGTGCCAGCAGCGCACAACAGGCGAGCTATGGCTACACCTTC. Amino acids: CASSAQQASYGYTF.

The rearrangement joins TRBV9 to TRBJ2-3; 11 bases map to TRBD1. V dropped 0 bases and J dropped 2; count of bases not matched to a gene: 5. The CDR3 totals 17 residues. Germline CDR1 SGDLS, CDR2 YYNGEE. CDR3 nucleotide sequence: TGTGCCAGCAGCGTAGATGGGACAGGGGGACCCACAGATACGCAGTATTTT. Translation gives CASSVDGTGGPTDTQYF.

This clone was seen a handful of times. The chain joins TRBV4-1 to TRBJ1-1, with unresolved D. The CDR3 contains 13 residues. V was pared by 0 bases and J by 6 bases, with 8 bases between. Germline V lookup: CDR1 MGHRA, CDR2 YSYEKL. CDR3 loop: CASSQEPHSEAFF. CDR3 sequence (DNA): TGCGCCAGCAGCCAAGAACCCCACTCTGAAGCTTTCTTT.

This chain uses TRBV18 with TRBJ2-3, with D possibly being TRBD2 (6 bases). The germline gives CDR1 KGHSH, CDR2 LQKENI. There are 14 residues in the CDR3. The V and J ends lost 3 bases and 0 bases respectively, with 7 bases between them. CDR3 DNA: TGTGCCAGCTCACCGGGAGGAAGCACAGATACGCAGTATTTT. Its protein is CASSPGGSTDTQYF. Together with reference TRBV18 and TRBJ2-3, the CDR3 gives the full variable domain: NAGVMQNPRHLVRRRGQEARLRCSPMKGHSHVYWYRQLPEEGLKFMVYLQKENIIDESGMPKERFSAEFPKEGPSILRIQQVVRGDSAAYFCASSPGGSTDTQYFGPGTRLTVL.

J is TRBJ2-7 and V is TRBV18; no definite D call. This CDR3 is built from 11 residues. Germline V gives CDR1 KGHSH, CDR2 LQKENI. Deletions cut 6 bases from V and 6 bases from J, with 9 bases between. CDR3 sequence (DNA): TGTGCCAGCTCCCCTCTCCCCGAGCAGTACTTC. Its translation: CASSPLPEQYF.

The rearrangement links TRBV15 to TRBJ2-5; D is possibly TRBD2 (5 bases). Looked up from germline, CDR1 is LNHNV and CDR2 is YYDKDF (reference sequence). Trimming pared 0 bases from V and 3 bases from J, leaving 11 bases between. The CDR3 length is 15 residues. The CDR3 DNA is TGTGCCACCAGCAGAGACCTAGACGGGAAAGAGACCCAGTACTTC. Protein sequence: CATSRDLDGKETQYF.

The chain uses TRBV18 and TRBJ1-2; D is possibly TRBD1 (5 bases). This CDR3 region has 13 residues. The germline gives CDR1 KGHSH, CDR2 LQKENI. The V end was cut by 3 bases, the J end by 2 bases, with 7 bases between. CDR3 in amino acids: CASSPGQNYGYTF. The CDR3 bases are TGTGCCAGCTCACCTGGACAAAACTATGGCTACACCTTC.

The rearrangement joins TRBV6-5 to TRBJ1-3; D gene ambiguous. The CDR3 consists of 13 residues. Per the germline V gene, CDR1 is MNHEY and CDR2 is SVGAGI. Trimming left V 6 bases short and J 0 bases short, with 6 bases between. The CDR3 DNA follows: TGTGCCAGCAGCCACTCCTCTGGAAACACCATATATTTT. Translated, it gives CASSHSSGNTIYF.

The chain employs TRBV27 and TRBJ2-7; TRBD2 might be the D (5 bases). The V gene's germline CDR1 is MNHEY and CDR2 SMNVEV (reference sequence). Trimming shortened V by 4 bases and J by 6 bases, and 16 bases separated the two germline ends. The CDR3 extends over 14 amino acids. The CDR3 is CASSSPGMMSEQYF. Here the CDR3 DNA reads TGTGCCAGCAGTTCACCCGGGATGATGAGCGAGCAGTACTTC.

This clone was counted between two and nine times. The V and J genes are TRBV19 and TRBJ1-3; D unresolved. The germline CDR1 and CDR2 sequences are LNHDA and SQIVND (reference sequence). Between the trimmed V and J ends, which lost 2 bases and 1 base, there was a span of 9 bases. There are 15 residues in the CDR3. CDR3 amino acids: CASSIPTGSGNTIYF. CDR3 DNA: TGTGCCAGTAGTATACCCACCGGGTCTGGAAACACCATATATTTT.

The CDR3 loop is CASSSGQSDNSPLHF. Written as DNA, the CDR3 is TGCGCCAGCAGCTCAGGGCAGAGCGATAATTCACCCCTCCACTTT. This chain uses TRBV5-1 with TRBJ1-6, with D tentatively TRBD1 (5 bases). Germline assignment: CDR1 SGHRS and CDR2 YFSETQ. The CDR3 has 15 residues. V was cut by 3 bases and J by 5 bases, with 12 bases left in between.

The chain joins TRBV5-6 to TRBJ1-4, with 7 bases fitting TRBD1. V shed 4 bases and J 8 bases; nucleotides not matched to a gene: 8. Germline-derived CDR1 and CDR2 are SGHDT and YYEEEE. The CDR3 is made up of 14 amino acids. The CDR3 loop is CASSLGTVREKLFF. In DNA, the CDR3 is TGTGCCAGCAGCCTAGGGACAGTCCGCGAAAAACTGTTTTTT.

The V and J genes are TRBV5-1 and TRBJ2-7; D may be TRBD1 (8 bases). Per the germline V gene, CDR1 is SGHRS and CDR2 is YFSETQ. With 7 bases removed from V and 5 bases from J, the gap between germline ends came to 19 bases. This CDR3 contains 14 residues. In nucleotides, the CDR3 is TGCGCCAGCCACAGGGGGGGCGTTCCCAACGAGCAGTACTTC. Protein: CASHRGGVPNEQYF.

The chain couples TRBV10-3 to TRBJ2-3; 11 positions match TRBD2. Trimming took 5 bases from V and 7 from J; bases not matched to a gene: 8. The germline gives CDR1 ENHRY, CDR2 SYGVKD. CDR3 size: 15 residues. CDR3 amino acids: CAISSGTSGTHTQYF. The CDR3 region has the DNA TGTGCCATCAGTTCTGGGACTAGCGGAACCCATACGCAGTATTTT.

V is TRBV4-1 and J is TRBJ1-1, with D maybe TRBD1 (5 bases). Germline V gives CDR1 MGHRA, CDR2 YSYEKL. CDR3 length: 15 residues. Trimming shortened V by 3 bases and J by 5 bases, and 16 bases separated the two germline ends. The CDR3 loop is CASSHPLGGKTEAFF. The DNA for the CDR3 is TGCGCCAGCAGCCATCCATTGGGGGGTAAGACTGAAGCTTTCTTT.

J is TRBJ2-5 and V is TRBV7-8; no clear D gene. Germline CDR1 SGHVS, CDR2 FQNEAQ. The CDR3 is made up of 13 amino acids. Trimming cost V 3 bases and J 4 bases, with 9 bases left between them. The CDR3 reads CASSLLGPETQYF. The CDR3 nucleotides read TGTGCCAGCAGCTTGTTGGGCCCAGAGACCCAGTACTTC.

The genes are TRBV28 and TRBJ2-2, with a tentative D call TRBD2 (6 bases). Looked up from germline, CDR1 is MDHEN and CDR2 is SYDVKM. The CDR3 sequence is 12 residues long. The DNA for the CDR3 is TGTGGCTGCGGGAAGAACACCGGGGAGCTGTTTTTT. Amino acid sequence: CGCGKNTGELFF.

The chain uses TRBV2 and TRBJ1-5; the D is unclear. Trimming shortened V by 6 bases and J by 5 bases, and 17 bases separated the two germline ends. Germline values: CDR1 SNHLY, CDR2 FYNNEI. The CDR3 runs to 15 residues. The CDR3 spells CASSPNPRHHQPQHF. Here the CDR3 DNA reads TGTGCCAGCAGCCCCAACCCGCGTCACCATCAGCCCCAGCATTTT.

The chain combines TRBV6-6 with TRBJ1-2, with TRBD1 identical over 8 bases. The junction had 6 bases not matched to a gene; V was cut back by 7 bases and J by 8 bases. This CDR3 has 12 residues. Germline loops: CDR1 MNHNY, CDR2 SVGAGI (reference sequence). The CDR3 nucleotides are TGTGCCAGCACCGACAGGGGCTTGGGCTACACCTTC. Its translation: CASTDRGLGYTF.

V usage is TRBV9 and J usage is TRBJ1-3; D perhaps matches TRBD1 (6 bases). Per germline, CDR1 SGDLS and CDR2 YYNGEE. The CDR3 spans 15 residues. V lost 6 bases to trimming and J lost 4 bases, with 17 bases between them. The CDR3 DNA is TGTGCCAGCACGGCACGGGGGGCGCCCGGAAACACCATATATTTT. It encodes CASTARGAPGNTIYF.

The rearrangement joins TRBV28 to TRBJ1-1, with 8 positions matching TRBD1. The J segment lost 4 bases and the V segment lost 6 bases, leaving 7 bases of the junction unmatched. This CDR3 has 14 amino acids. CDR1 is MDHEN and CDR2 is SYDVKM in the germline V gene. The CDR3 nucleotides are TGTGCCAGCAGATCTTGGACAGGGCGCACTGAAGCTTTCTTT. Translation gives CASRSWTGRTEAFF. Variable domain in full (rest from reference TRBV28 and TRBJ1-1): DVKVTQSSRYLVKRTGEKVFLECVQDMDHENMFWYRQDPGLGLRLIYFSYDVKMKEKGDIPEGYSVSREKKERFSLILESASTNQTSMYLCASRSWTGRTEAFFGQGTRLTVV.

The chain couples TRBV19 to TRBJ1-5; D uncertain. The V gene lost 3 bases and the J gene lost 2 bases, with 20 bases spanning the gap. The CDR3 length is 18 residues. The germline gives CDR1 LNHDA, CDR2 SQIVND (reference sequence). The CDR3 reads CASSISSGSWIGNQPQHF. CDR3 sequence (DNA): TGTGCCAGTAGTATCTCGTCGGGGTCATGGATTGGCAATCAGCCCCAGCATTTT.

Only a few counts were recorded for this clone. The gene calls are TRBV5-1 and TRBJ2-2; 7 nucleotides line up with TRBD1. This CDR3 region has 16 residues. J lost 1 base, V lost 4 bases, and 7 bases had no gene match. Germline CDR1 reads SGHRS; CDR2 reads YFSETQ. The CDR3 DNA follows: TGCGCCAGCAGCGGAAGGACAGGCGGGAACACCGGGGAGCTGTTTTTT. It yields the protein CASSGRTGGNTGELFF.